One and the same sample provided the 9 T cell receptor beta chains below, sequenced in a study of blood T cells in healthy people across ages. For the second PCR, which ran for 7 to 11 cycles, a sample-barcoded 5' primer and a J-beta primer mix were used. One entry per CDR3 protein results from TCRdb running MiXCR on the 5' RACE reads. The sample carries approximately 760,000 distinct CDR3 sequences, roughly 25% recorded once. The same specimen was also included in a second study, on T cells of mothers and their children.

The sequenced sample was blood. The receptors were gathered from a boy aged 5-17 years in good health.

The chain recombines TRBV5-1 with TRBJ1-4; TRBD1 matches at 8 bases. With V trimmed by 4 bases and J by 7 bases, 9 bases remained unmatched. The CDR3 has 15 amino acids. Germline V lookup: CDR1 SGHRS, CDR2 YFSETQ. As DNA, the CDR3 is TGCGCCAGCAGCAGCGACAGGGGCGTTATTGAAAAACTGTTTTTT. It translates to CASSSDRGVIEKLFF.

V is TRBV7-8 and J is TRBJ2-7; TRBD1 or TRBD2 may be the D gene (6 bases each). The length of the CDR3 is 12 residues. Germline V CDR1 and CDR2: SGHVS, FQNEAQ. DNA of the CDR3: TGTGCAACAGGGTGGGGGGAATACGAGCAGTACTTC. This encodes CATGWGEYEQYF.

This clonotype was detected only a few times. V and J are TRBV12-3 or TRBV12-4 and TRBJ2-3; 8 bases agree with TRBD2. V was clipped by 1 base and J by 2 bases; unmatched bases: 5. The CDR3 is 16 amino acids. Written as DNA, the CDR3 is TGTGCCAGCAGTTTAGAGGGTAGCGGGATCACAGATACGCAGTATTTT. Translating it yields CASSLEGSGITDTQYF.

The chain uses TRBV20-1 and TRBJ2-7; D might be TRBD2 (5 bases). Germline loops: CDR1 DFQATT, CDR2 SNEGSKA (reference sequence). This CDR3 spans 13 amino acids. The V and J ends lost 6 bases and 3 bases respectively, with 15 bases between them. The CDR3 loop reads CSASKDGVYEQYF. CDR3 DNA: TGCAGTGCATCGAAGGACGGGGTCTACGAGCAGTACTTC.

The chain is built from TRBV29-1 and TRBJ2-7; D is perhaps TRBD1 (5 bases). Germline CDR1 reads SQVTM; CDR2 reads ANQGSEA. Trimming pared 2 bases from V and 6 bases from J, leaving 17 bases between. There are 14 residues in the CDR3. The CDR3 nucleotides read TGCAGCGTTGAATTGGCAGGGAAAGTTTTCGAGCAGTACTTC. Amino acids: CSVELAGKVFEQYF.

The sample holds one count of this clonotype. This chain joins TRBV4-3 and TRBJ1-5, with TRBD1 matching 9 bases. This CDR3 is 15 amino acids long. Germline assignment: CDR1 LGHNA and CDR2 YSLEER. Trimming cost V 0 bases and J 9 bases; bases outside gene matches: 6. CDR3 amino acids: CASSQDRGQGGPQHF. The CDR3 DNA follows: TGCGCCAGCAGCCAAGATCGGGGACAGGGCGGGCCCCAGCATTTT.

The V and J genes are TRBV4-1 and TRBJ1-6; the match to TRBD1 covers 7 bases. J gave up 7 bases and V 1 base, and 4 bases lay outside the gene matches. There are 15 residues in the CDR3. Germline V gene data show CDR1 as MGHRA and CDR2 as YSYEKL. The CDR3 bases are TGCGCCAGCAGCCAAGGACAGGGTCTAAATTCACCCCTCCACTTT. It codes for CASSQGQGLNSPLHF.

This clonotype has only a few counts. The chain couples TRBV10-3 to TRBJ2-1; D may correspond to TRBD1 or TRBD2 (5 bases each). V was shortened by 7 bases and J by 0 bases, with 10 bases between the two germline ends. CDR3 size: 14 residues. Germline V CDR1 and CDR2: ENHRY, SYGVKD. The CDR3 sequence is CAIIGDRSYNEQFF. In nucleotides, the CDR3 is TGTGCCATCATTGGGGACCGCTCCTACAATGAGCAGTTCTTC.

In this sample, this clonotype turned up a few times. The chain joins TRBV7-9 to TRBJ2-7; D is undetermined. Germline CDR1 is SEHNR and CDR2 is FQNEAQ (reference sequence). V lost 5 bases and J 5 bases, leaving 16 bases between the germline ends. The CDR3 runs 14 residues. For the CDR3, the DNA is TGTGCCAGCAGCCAACCGGGCCTTAGTCACGAGCAGTACTTC. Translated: CASSQPGLSHEQYF.